These 27 T cell receptor beta chains came from one sample sequenced in a study of blood T cell repertoires in COVID-19. TCRdb keeps only in-frame clones here, not all; method: immunoSEQ multiplex PCR. The sample holds 200,000 to 250,000 clones, 88% seen once. The sequencing input was PBMCs or T cells enriched from blood (not recorded which). The receptors shown here come from a woman between 50 and 59 years old with acute COVID-19.

This chain joins TRBV2 and TRBJ1-1; D call uncertain. Trimming removed 5 bases from V and 4 bases from J, with 5 bases in between. The germline V gene encodes CDR1 SNHLY and CDR2 FYNNEI. The CDR3 has 11 residues. The CDR3 loop is CASSQFTEAFF. The CDR3 DNA sequence: TGTGCCAGCAGTCAATTCACTGAAGCTTTCTTT.

The V call is TRBV21-1, the J call TRBJ2-3; the D call in the table, TRBD2, was not verified against the DNA. TRBV21-1 counts as a pseudogene. The CDR3 covers 15 residues. The CDR3 region is CASSKGAGGRDTQYF. The CDR3 region has the DNA TGTGCCAGCAGCAAAGGGGCGGGAGGGCGAGATACGCAGTATTTT.

This clone has ten or more counts. The same CDR3 can be traced to other DNA sequences in this sample. The chain is built from TRBV27 and TRBJ1-5; 11 bases agree with TRBD1. After removal of 5 bases from V and 7 bases from J, the junction contained 7 bases not matched to a gene. CDR1 MNHEY and CDR2 SMNVEV come from the germline V gene (reference sequence). This CDR3 is 15 amino acids long. The CDR3 spells CASSLGTGGNQPQHF. The CDR3 bases are TGTGCCAGCAGTCTCGGGACAGGGGGTAACCAGCCCCAGCATTTT.

V is TRBV10-3 and J is TRBJ1-2, with D uncertain. Trimming took off 2 bases at V and 0 bases at J, with 19 bases between the two ends. Germline lookup yields CDR1 ENHRY and CDR2 SYGVKD. This CDR3 is 18 amino acids long. The CDR3 is CAISEGYGGFGANYGYTF. In nucleotides, the CDR3 is TGTGCCATCAGTGAGGGGTACGGAGGGTTTGGCGCTAACTATGGCTACACCTTC.

CDR3 nucleotides: TGTGCCAGCAGCTTCTTTCCTAGCGGAGCCTACGAGCAGTACTTC. The encoded protein is CASSFFPSGAYEQYF. The gene calls are TRBV5-5 and TRBJ2-7, with 7 bases aligning to TRBD2. CDR1 and CDR2 from the germline V gene are SGHKS and YYEKEE (reference sequence). The length of the CDR3 is 15 residues. Trimming at V came to 2 bases and at J to 2 bases, leaving 7 bases not matched to a gene.

The genes are TRBV7-2 and TRBJ2-3; 8 positions match TRBD2. Germline V gene lookup returns CDR1 SGHTA and CDR2 FQGNSA. J lost 0 bases, V lost 5 bases, and 7 bases had no gene match. The CDR3 length is 16 residues. CDR3 nucleotides: TGTGCCAGCAGCCCCAGACTAGCGACTAGCACAGATACGCAGTATTTT. Its protein product is CASSPRLATSTDTQYF.

The chain is built from TRBV30 and TRBJ1-5; D uncertain. Germline V gene lookup returns CDR1 GTSNPN and CDR2 SVGIG (reference sequence). The CDR3 has 12 amino acids. V was trimmed by 0 bases and J by 5 bases, leaving 5 bases between them. The CDR3 loop is CAWSVDYQPQHF. The CDR3 nucleotides read TGTGCCTGGAGTGTGGACTATCAGCCCCAGCATTTT. The variable domain in full, completed from reference TRBV30 and TRBJ1-5, reads SQTIHQWPATLVQPVGSPLSLECTVEGTSNPNLYWYRQAAGRGLQLLFYSVGIGQISSEVPQNLSASRPQDRQFILSSKKLLLSDSGFYLCAWSVDYQPQHFGDGTRLSIL.

Comment on this clone: At one end, the junction sequence differs from germline, possibly due to a read error. This sequence joins TRBV7-7 and TRBJ2-1; 7 bases map to TRBD1. The CDR3 consists of 15 residues. Germline V gives CDR1 SSHAT, CDR2 FNYEAQ (reference sequence). CDR3 in amino acids: CASSLGDSSYNEQFF. The CDR3 bases are TGTGCTAGCAGCTTAGGGGACAGCTCCTACAATGAGCAGTTCTTC.

The chain has TRBV19 and TRBJ1-5; tentatively, D is TRBD1 (6 bases). Between the trimmed V and J ends, which lost 6 bases and 5 bases, there was a span of 17 bases. The length of the CDR3 is 15 residues. Germline values: CDR1 LNHDA, CDR2 SQIVND (reference sequence). The CDR3: CASSRIRGFDQPQHF. CDR3 DNA sequence: TGTGCCAGTAGCCGAATCAGGGGATTTGATCAGCCCCAGCATTTT.

The rearrangement uses TRBV24-1 and TRBJ2-3, with D hard to call. V shed 3 bases and J shed 4 bases, with 4 bases lying between them. This CDR3 comprises 12 residues. Germline CDR1 reads KGHDR; CDR2 reads SFDVKD. As DNA, the CDR3 is TGTGCCACCAGTGATCGTTCAGATACGCAGTATTTT. This codes for CATSDRSDTQYF.

The CDR3 spells CASSHLSGELFF. As DNA, the CDR3 is TGCGCCAGCAGCCACCTTTCCGGGGAGCTGTTTTTT. This rearrangement joins TRBV4-3 to TRBJ2-2; D is undetermined. This CDR3 comprises 12 residues. Germline loops: CDR1 LGHNA, CDR2 YSLEER. Trimming removed 3 bases at V and 6 bases at J, with 5 bases between.

CDR3 in DNA: TGTGCCTGGAGTGTCGTACAGGGTGGCTCACCCCTCCACTTT. Its translation is CAWSVVQGGSPLHF. The chain carries TRBV30 and TRBJ1-6, with D perhaps matching TRBD1 (6 bases). Per the germline V gene, CDR1 is GTSNPN and CDR2 is SVGIG (reference sequence). CDR3 length: 14 residues. Trimming took off 0 bases at V and 10 bases at J, with 13 bases between the two ends.

The chain couples TRBV20-1 to TRBJ2-3, with D tentatively TRBD1 (6 bases). There are 15 residues in the CDR3. The germline V gene has CDR1 DFQATT and CDR2 SNEGSKA (reference sequence). V was cut by 3 bases and J by 0 bases, with 13 bases left in between. In DNA, the CDR3 is TGCAGTGCTAGTCCCTGGACAGATAGCACAGATACGCAGTATTTT. Its translation is CSASPWTDSTDTQYF.

CDR3 protein: CASSLAGSISSYEQYF. The CDR3 DNA sequence: TGTGCCAGCAGCTTGGCGGGATCTATAAGCTCCTACGAGCAGTACTTC. This chain connects TRBV5-5 to TRBJ2-7, with a weak D call TRBD2 (5 bases). Germline CDR1 is SGHKS and CDR2 is YYEKEE (reference sequence). V shed 0 bases and J shed 0 bases, with 13 bases lying between them. The CDR3 extends over 16 amino acids. Full variable domain (rest looked up from reference TRBV5-5 and TRBJ2-7): DAGVTQSPTHLIKTRGQQVTLRCSPISGHKSVSWYQQVLGQGPQFIFQYYEKEERGRGNFPDRFSARQFPNYSSELNVNALLLGDSALYLCASSLAGSISSYEQYFGPGTRLTVT.

J is TRBJ2-1 and V is TRBV12-3 or TRBV12-4, with 7 bases identical to TRBD2. V lost 4 bases, J lost 9 bases, and 3 bases stayed unmatched. This CDR3 region has 12 residues. The CDR3 spells CASSSGLGEQFF. In nucleotides, the CDR3 is TGTGCCAGCAGTTCCGGACTAGGTGAGCAGTTCTTC.

The V and J genes are TRBV5-1 and TRBJ2-5; TRBD1 matches 7 bases. The V and J ends lost 2 bases and 3 bases, in that order; junction bases with no gene match: 4. CDR3 size: 14 residues. Germline CDR1 reads SGHRS; CDR2 reads YFSETQ. The CDR3 DNA follows: TGCGCCAGCAGCTTCCCGGGACAGAAAGAGACCCAGTACTTC. Its protein is CASSFPGQKETQYF. Complete variable domain (other parts from reference TRBV5-1 and TRBJ2-5): KAGVTQTPRYLIKTRGQQVTLSCSPISGHRSVSWYQQTPGQGLQFLFEYFSETQRNKGNFPGRFSGRQFSNSRSEMNVSTLELGDSALYLCASSFPGQKETQYFGPGTRLLVL.

The chain has TRBV4-2 and TRBJ1-5; D unclear. This CDR3 has 15 amino acids. The germline V and J ends were trimmed by 0 bases and 0 bases, with 6 bases remaining between them. Looked up from germline, CDR1 is LGHNA and CDR2 is YNFKEQ. CDR3 in amino acids: CASSQEYLSNQPQHF. The CDR3 DNA reads TGTGCCAGCAGCCAAGAGTATCTTAGCAATCAGCCCCAGCATTTT.

The chain uses TRBV27 and TRBJ1-5, with D maybe TRBD1 (6 bases). Germline V lookup: CDR1 MNHEY, CDR2 SMNVEV (reference sequence). This CDR3 is built from 16 residues. Trimming stripped 0 bases from V and 7 bases from J, with 16 bases between. The CDR3 protein is CASSLSGADSRQPQHF. As DNA, the CDR3 is TGTGCCAGCAGTTTATCGGGGGCGGACAGTAGACAGCCCCAGCATTTT.

V gene TRBV4-3 combines with J gene TRBJ2-7; the D gene is possibly TRBD1 (5 bases). Germline V lookup: CDR1 LGHNA, CDR2 YSLEER. Trimming took 5 bases from V and 0 from J, leaving 11 bases between them. The length of the CDR3 is 14 residues. CDR3: CASSRSDSSYEQYF. CDR3 nucleotides: TGCGCCAGCAGCAGGAGTGACAGCTCCTACGAGCAGTACTTC.

The chain recombines TRBV19 with TRBJ1-5; weak D call: TRBD1 (5 bases). V lost 2 bases and J 2 bases, leaving 16 bases between the germline ends. Germline CDR1 LNHDA, CDR2 SQIVND (reference sequence). The CDR3 consists of 17 residues. CDR3 nucleotide sequence: TGTGCCAGTAGTATACGGGGAGGGCAGGGCGGCAATCAGCCCCAGCATTTT. It codes for CASSIRGGQGGNQPQHF.

This clone was found once. The chain employs TRBV7-3 and TRBJ1-1; TRBD1 might be the D (5 bases). V lost 1 base to trimming and J lost 1 base, with 10 bases between them. Germline V gene lookup returns CDR1 SGHTA and CDR2 FQGTGA. The CDR3 is 15 residues long. In DNA, the CDR3 is TGTGCCAGCAGCTTAATGGCAGGGCAGAACACTGAAGCTTTCTTT. Translated: CASSLMAGQNTEAFF.

The chain has TRBV18 and TRBJ2-3, with D possibly being TRBD2 (6 bases). V dropped 3 bases and J dropped 0 bases, with 13 bases sitting between them. This CDR3 is 16 amino acids long. Germline assignment: CDR1 KGHSH and CDR2 LQKENI. The CDR3, as DNA: TGTGCCAGCTCACCGCTGGGGGGTTCTAGCACAGATACGCAGTATTTT. This gives the protein CASSPLGGSSTDTQYF.

The rearrangement links TRBV2 to TRBJ2-7, with D perhaps TRBD1 (6 bases). The CDR3 contains 13 residues. Germline V gives CDR1 SNHLY, CDR2 FYNNEI. V lost 6 bases and J 3 bases, leaving 12 bases between the germline ends. CDR3 sequence: CASSVRDNYEQYF. The CDR3 DNA is TGTGCCAGCAGCGTCCGGGACAACTACGAGCAGTACTTC.

This clone has only one observation. The chain joins TRBV28 to TRBJ1-3; D gene uncertain. Germline-derived CDR1 and CDR2 are MDHEN and SYDVKM. CDR3 length: 17 amino acids. With 2 bases removed from V and 0 bases from J, the gap between germline ends came to 14 bases. CDR3 residues: CASSLARPGISGNTIYF. CDR3 coding DNA: TGTGCCAGCAGTTTAGCCCGTCCAGGAATCTCTGGAAACACCATATATTTT.

The chain is built from TRBV29-1 and TRBJ2-7; D remains unclear. The germline CDR1 and CDR2 sequences are SQVTM and ANQGSEA. V lost 4 bases to trimming and J lost 5 bases, with 9 bases between them. The CDR3 length is 11 residues. In DNA, the CDR3 is TGCAGCGTTGGCAGTCGCAACGAGCAGTACTTC. Translation gives CSVGSRNEQYF.

This clone was seen more than once but under ten times. The same CDR3 is also encoded by other DNA sequences in this sample. The gene calls are TRBV4-1 and TRBJ2-2; 10 bases agree with TRBD2. V lost 0 bases, J lost 5 bases, and 6 bases stayed unmatched. The germline gives CDR1 MGHRA, CDR2 YSYEKL. The length of the CDR3 is 17 residues. CDR3 in DNA: TGCGCCAGCAGCCAAGACCCTAGCGGGAGTCGAACCGGGGAGCTGTTTTTT. Protein: CASSQDPSGSRTGELFF.

The chain is built from TRBV5-1 and TRBJ2-7; perhaps TRBD1 as D (5 bases). The CDR3 consists of 14 residues. V was cut by 5 bases and J by 1 base, with 13 bases left in between. Germline V CDR1 and CDR2: SGHRS, YFSETQ. The CDR3 loop is CASRGQASSYEQYF. The CDR3 nucleotides are TGCGCCAGCAGGGGGCAGGCTTCTTCCTACGAGCAGTACTTC.